The 23 T cell receptor beta chains presented below share a single source sample, sequenced in a study of shared clonotypes between healthy human individuals. Profiling relied on immunoSEQ multiplex PCR, and the TCRdb table lists in-frame clones only, not all of them. Of 1.5 million to 2.5 million clones listed, about 95% were seen once; the top ten hold around 1.2%. CD8 cells regarded as naive lacked CD45RO, were positively chosen for CCR7, and omitted terminally differentiated effector memory CD45RA+ cells. Source material: naive CD8+ T cells sorted from blood. All receptors derive from a man between 18 and 35 years old in good health.

This chain connects TRBV10-2 to TRBJ2-7; perhaps TRBD1 as D (6 bases). Per germline, CDR1 WSHSY and CDR2 SAAADI. The CDR3 runs to 16 residues. V lost 4 bases to trimming and J lost 3 bases, with 19 bases between them. The chain's CDR3 is CASSGGRDKGFYEQYF. The CDR3 nucleotides are TGCGCCAGCAGTGGAGGCCGGGACAAGGGGTTCTACGAGCAGTACTTC.

This chain joins TRBV5-6 and TRBJ2-7, with TRBD2 matching over 8 bases. The trim removed 5 bases at V and 5 bases at J, leaving 3 bases unmatched. The CDR3 is 12 residues long. CDR1 is SGHDT and CDR2 is YYEEEE in the germline V gene. The CDR3 spells CASSRTSNEQYF. In nucleotides, the CDR3 is TGTGCCAGCAGTAGGACTAGCAACGAGCAGTACTTC.

The gene calls are TRBV29-1 and TRBJ1-1, with D hard to call. V shed 6 bases and J shed 1 base, with 6 bases lying between them. This CDR3 has 11 residues. Germline CDR1 and CDR2: SQVTM and ANQGSEA. Here the CDR3 reads CSVPWNTEAFF. Here the CDR3 DNA reads TGCAGCGTACCGTGGAACACTGAAGCTTTCTTT. The variable domain in full, completed from reference TRBV29-1 and TRBJ1-1, reads SAVISQKPSRDICQRGTSLTIQCQVDSQVTMMFWYRQQPGQSLTLIATANQGSEATYESGFVIDKFPISRPNLTFSTLTVSNMSPEDSSIYLCSVPWNTEAFFGQGTRLTVV.

The chain employs TRBV6-6 and TRBJ2-1; D uncertain. The CDR3 consists of 16 residues. Between the trimmed V and J ends, which lost 0 bases and 6 bases, there was a span of 15 bases. The germline CDR1 and CDR2 sequences are MNHNY and SVGAGI (reference sequence). DNA of the CDR3: TGTGCCAGCAGTTACTCGATTCTGGGTGGTGGCAATGAGCAGTTCTTC. It encodes CASSYSILGGGNEQFF.

About this clone itself: The junction differs from germline at one of its ends, possibly a read error. The gene calls are TRBV9 and TRBJ2-3; tentative D call: TRBD1 (6 bases). The germline V gene encodes CDR1 SGDLS and CDR2 YYNGEE. This CDR3 is built from 13 residues. The CDR3 nucleotides read TGTGCCAGCAGCGTAGAGCAACGGGACACCGAGTACTTT. Translating gives CASSVEQRDTEYF.

This rearrangement joins TRBV5-4 to TRBJ2-7; D not resolved. CDR3 length equals 15 residues. Per germline, CDR1 SGHNT and CDR2 YYREEE (reference sequence). V was cut by 4 bases and J by 0 bases, with 14 bases left in between. The CDR3 protein is CASSPWQASSYEQYF. The CDR3, as DNA: TGTGCCAGCAGCCCCTGGCAGGCTAGCTCCTACGAGCAGTACTTC.

The chain carries TRBV5-6 and TRBJ2-5, with a tentative D call TRBD2 (5 bases). V was clipped by 4 bases and J by 2 bases, with 12 bases between them. The CDR3 loop spans 14 amino acids. Germline V gives CDR1 SGHDT, CDR2 YYEEEE. CDR3 coding DNA: TGTGCCAGCAGCCCGGCGGGCGTGCAAGAGACCCAGTACTTC. This gives the protein CASSPAGVQETQYF. Supplemented by reference TRBV5-6 and TRBJ2-5, the full variable domain reads DAGVTQSPTHLIKTRGQQVTLRCSPKSGHDTVSWYQQALGQGPQFIFQYYEEEERQRGNFPDRFSGHQFPNYSSELNVNALLLGDSALYLCASSPAGVQETQYFGPGTRLLVL.

The genes are TRBV4-3 and TRBJ2-1; 8 positions match TRBD1. Losses at the gene ends were 0 bases for V and 4 bases for J; bases not matched to a gene: 11. The CDR3 loop spans 18 amino acids. The germline CDR1 and CDR2 sequences are LGHNA and YSLEER. DNA of the CDR3: TGCGCCAGCAGCCAAGACCGCGCCGGGACAGGTCCTTACAATGAGCAGTTCTTC. Protein: CASSQDRAGTGPYNEQFF.

The chain is built from TRBV4-1 and TRBJ2-7, with 9 bases aligning to TRBD1. Looked up from germline, CDR1 is MGHRA and CDR2 is YSYEKL. This CDR3 region has 15 residues. After removal of 2 bases from V and 7 bases from J, the junction contained 9 bases not matched to a gene. The CDR3 DNA reads TGCGCCAGCAGCCAAACCATACAGGGGGCTGGAGAGCAGTACTTC. Protein sequence: CASSQTIQGAGEQYF.

The chain uses TRBV10-2 and TRBJ2-5, with 7 positions matching TRBD2. Trimming at V came to 3 bases and at J to 0 bases, leaving 4 bases not matched to a gene. The CDR3 sequence is 15 residues long. Germline V gives CDR1 WSHSY, CDR2 SAAADI. The CDR3 loop is CASSDLGLDQETQYF. The CDR3 coding sequence is TGCGCCAGCAGTGATCTTGGACTAGACCAAGAGACCCAGTACTTC.

The rearrangement joins TRBV5-1 to TRBJ2-7; 7 bases match TRBD1. The germline CDR1 and CDR2 sequences are SGHRS and YFSETQ. V was pared by 2 bases and J by 4 bases, with 3 bases of the junction left unmatched. CDR3 length: 13 residues. As DNA, the CDR3 is TGCGCCAGCAGCTTCGGACAGGTGTACGAGCAGTACTTC. Protein product: CASSFGQVYEQYF.

V and J are TRBV27 and TRBJ2-7, with 9 bases fitting TRBD1. The CDR3 sequence is 15 residues long. V shed 3 bases, J shed 7 bases, and the junction held 10 bases outside the gene matches. Germline V gene data show CDR1 as MNHEY and CDR2 as SMNVEV (reference sequence). DNA for the CDR3: TGTGCCAGCAGTTTGCCTAACAGGGGGCTTAGAGAGCAGTACTTC. Translated, it gives CASSLPNRGLREQYF.

The chain joins TRBV25-1 to TRBJ2-7; the D is unclear. This CDR3 has 13 residues. CDR1 MGHDK and CDR2 SYGVNS come from the germline V gene. V lost 3 bases, J lost 4 bases, and 10 bases lay in between. CDR3 nucleotides: TGTGCCAGCAGTGACCCCCCTTTTTACGAGCAGTACTTC. It yields the protein CASSDPPFYEQYF.

J is TRBJ2-1 and V is TRBV19; no reliable D call. The CDR3 is 13 residues long. V shed 3 bases and J shed 9 bases, with 12 bases lying between them. Per the germline V gene, CDR1 is LNHDA and CDR2 is SQIVND (reference sequence). The DNA for the CDR3 is TGTGCCAGTAGTATTTCGGTCCAAGGTGAGCAGTTCTTC. As protein: CASSISVQGEQFF.

The chain uses TRBV27 and TRBJ2-1; D uncertain. Germline V gene sequence: CDR1 MNHEY, CDR2 SMNVEV (reference sequence). Trimming removed 0 bases from V and 6 bases from J, with 15 bases in between. The CDR3 spans 16 residues. CDR3 nucleotides: TGTGCCAGCAGTTTATCGGTGGCCAGTACGGGCAATGAGCAGTTCTTC. It encodes CASSLSVASTGNEQFF.

As for this clone: The identical CDR3 is also encoded by other nucleotide sequences in the sample. This chain joins TRBV4-1 and TRBJ2-7; D is tentatively TRBD1 or TRBD2 (5 bases each). V was cut by 2 bases and J by 2 bases, with 10 bases left in between. Germline assignment: CDR1 MGHRA and CDR2 YSYEKL. The length of the CDR3 is 14 residues. CDR3: CASSQTGTAYEQYF. The CDR3 nucleotides are TGCGCCAGCAGCCAAACCGGGACGGCCTACGAGCAGTACTTC.

The chain links TRBV19 to TRBJ1-2, with 11 bases identical to TRBD1. Germline V gene sequence: CDR1 LNHDA, CDR2 SQIVND (reference sequence). J was trimmed by 2 bases and V by 4 bases; bases with no gene match: 9. This CDR3 is 17 amino acids long. The CDR3 loop reads CASSSNRDRGSNYGYTF. CDR3 in DNA: TGTGCCAGTAGTAGCAACCGGGACAGGGGGTCGAACTATGGCTACACCTTC.

The V call is TRBV5-1, the J call TRBJ2-3; no reliable D call. From germline, CDR1 is SGHRS and CDR2 YFSETQ. The CDR3 length is 14 residues. V lost 3 bases, J lost 4 bases, and 12 bases lay in between. CDR3 amino acids: CASSYYPLPDTQYF. The CDR3 nucleotides read TGCGCCAGCAGCTATTATCCCCTCCCAGATACGCAGTATTTT.

About this clone itself: This specimen includes other DNA sequences encoding the same CDR3. CDR3 residues: CASSLEQGQETQYF. The CDR3 DNA is TGTGCCAGCAGCTTAGAACAGGGACAAGAGACCCAGTACTTC. V gene TRBV7-9 combines with J gene TRBJ2-5; perhaps TRBD1 as D (6 bases). The V gene's germline CDR1 is SEHNR and CDR2 FQNEAQ (reference sequence). V lost 1 base and J 2 bases, leaving 8 bases between the germline ends. This CDR3 is 14 amino acids long.

This clone was seen once. J is TRBJ1-5 and V is TRBV27, with D tentatively TRBD1 (5 bases). Trimming cost V 6 bases and J 0 bases, with 21 bases left between them. The CDR3 length is 18 residues. Germline V lookup: CDR1 MNHEY, CDR2 SMNVEV (reference sequence). The CDR3 DNA is TGTGCCAGCAGGTCCCAAGGGGTGGGATCTTATAGCAATCAGCCCCAGCATTTT. This codes for CASRSQGVGSYSNQPQHF.

The chain joins TRBV6-1 to TRBJ2-7, with 7 positions matching TRBD1. The CDR3 runs to 14 residues. Per germline, CDR1 MNHNS and CDR2 SASEGT. V trimming: 6 bases; J trimming: 2 bases; junction bases outside the gene matches: 7. The DNA for the CDR3 is TGTGCCAGCAGGAGACAGGGAGCCGCCTACGAGCAGTACTTC. Protein product: CASRRQGAAYEQYF.

Comment on this clone: This may be a read error, as it is one base from a much larger clone. Other nucleotide sequences in the sample specify the same CDR3. J is TRBJ2-7 and V is TRBV27; TRBD1 matches 8 bases. The CDR3 runs to 13 residues. Germline CDR1 MNHEY, CDR2 SMNVEV (reference sequence). J was trimmed by 3 bases and V by 5 bases; bases with no gene match: 3. Written as DNA, the CDR3 is TGTGCCAGCAGTATCGGACAGGGCTACGAGCAGTACTTC. Its translation: CASSIGQGYEQYF.

As for this clone: Different DNA sequences within this sample yield the same CDR3. The chain recombines TRBV5-6 with TRBJ2-7; D gene uncertain. CDR3 size: 13 residues. V was cut by 0 bases and J by 5 bases, with 9 bases left in between. Germline V CDR1 and CDR2: SGHDT, YYEEEE. The CDR3 bases are TGTGCCAGCAGCTTGGTTCGCGGCCACGAGCAGTACTTC. It encodes CASSLVRGHEQYF. Full variable domain (remainder filled in from reference TRBV5-6 and TRBJ2-7): DAGVTQSPTHLIKTRGQQVTLRCSPKSGHDTVSWYQQALGQGPQFIFQYYEEEERQRGNFPDRFSGHQFPNYSSELNVNALLLGDSALYLCASSLVRGHEQYFGPGTRLTVT.